This T cell receptor beta chain is from a study of CD8+ T cells in alopecia areata. Treatment specified: oral pan-JAK inhibitor, 5-10 mg twice daily. Punch biopsies of lesional scalp, plus peripheral blood, were taken from alopecia areata patients. cDNA reverse transcribed from extracted RNA served as the sequencing template. The data were produced by immunoSEQ multiplex PCR, yet TCRdb's version contains in-frame clones alone and is incomplete. The top ten clones hold around 2.8% of a sample with approximately 200,000 clones, approximately 40% of them seen once. Broader study findings: Especially in alopecia totalis/universalis, lesional scalp showed greater clonality than normal scalp did.

This clone appeared a few times. No antigen is known for it. V lost 3 bases and J lost 4; bases outside the gene matches: 12. Per germline, CDR1 SGHNT and CDR2 YYREEE (reference sequence). The CDR3 is made up of 16 amino acids. This TCR came from a human donor with alopecia areata. This rearrangement joins TRBV5-4 to TRBJ2-5; 7 bases align to TRBD2. Material: CD4+ T cells sorted from blood, obtained at roughly week 36, from a patient treated with tofacitinib. CDR3 sequence (DNA): TGTGCCAGCAGCTCCTTCGGCGGGAGTATGGGAGAGACCCAGTACTTC. Translation gives CASSSFGGSMGETQYF.